These T cell receptor beta chains were read from a single sample in a study of shared clonotypes between healthy human individuals. Profiling relied on immunoSEQ multiplex PCR, and the TCRdb table lists in-frame clones only, not all of them. Here the sample spans about 1.5 million clones, roughly 96% being singletons. Sequencing was performed on naive CD4+ T cells sorted from blood. The receptors shown here come from a man aged 25 to 40 in good health. CDR3s include the opening cysteine and the closing phenylalanine or tryptophan. The D gene is left open where the match is weak. The listing skips clone size in some rows; elsewhere it reads once, few, many or a size class.

>TRBJ2-1|.|TRBV4-3|TRBD2
TGCGCCAGCAGCCAAGATCTAGCGGGAGGGTTCTACAATGAGCAGTTCTTC
CASSQDLAGGFYNEQFF
>TRBJ2-1|.|TRBV11-2|TRBD2
TGTGCCAGCGAGCGGGAGCCTTCCGGCAATGAGCAGTTCTTC
CASEREPSGNEQFF
>TRBJ2-3|.|TRBV5-1|TRBD1
TGCGCCAGCAGCTTGGGGGACAGGGGCACAGATACGCAGTATTTT
CASSLGDRGTDTQYF
>TRBJ1-3|.|TRBV10-1|.
TGCGCCAGCATTAAAGAGGCGTTCCCCAAACCGAGCTCTGGAAACACCATATATTTT
CASIKEAFPKPSSGNTIYF
>TRBJ2-1|.|TRBV18|.
TGTGCCAGCTCACTAAGCGCAGGGGCCTACAATGAGCAGTTCTTC
CASSLSAGAYNEQFF
>TRBJ1-2|once|TRBV5-1|TRBD1
TGCGCCAGCAGCCGTGACATCGGGACAGGGGATGGCTACACCTTC
CASSRDIGTGDGYTF
>TRBJ2-2|.|TRBV10-3|TRBD2
TGTGCCATCAGTGGGACTAGAGCCACGGGGGAGCTGTTTTTT
CAISGTRATGELFF
>TRBJ2-7|.|TRBV2|TRBD1
TGTGCCAGAAAGGACAGGTCCTCCTACGAGCAGTACTTC
CARKDRSSYEQYF
>TRBJ2-7|.|TRBV19|.
TGTGCCAGTAGTATCCCGGGCCAACTATACGAGCAGTACTTC
CASSIPGQLYEQYF
>TRBJ2-2|.|TRBV5-6|TRBD2
TGTGCCAGCAGCCTGCGACTAGCGGGGAGGCAGACCGGGGAGCTGTTTTTT
CASSLRLAGRQTGELFF
>TRBJ1-2|.|TRBV7-9|.
TGTGCCAGCAGCTTAGCCCGTCTCCCTTCCACCTTC
CASSLARLPSTF
>TRBJ2-7|.|TRBV5-5|.
TGTGCCAGCAGCTTGTATGCTAGTCCGCACGAGCAGTACTTC
CASSLYASPHEQYF
>TRBJ2-2|.|TRBV14|TRBD1
TGTGCCAGCAGCCTGTACACAGGGGGCGGGAACACCGGGGAGCTGTTTTTT
CASSLYTGGGNTGELFF
>TRBJ2-2|.|TRBV2|TRBD2
TGTGCCAGCAGGAAACTAGCGGGAGGGCAAAAAGTCGGGGAGCTGTTTTTT
CASRKLAGGQKVGELFF
>TRBJ2-3|.|TRBV6-5|TRBD1
TGTGCCAGCAGGAGACAGGGGGTTGCAGATACGCAGTATTTT
CASRRQGVADTQYF
>TRBJ2-3|.|TRBV7-9|.
TGTGCCAGCAGCTTAGTGGAGGACTATGGGTATTTT
CASSLVEDYGYF
>TRBJ2-1|.|TRBV7-7|.
TGTGCCAGCAGCTACGGGCCAACCTACAATGAGCAGTTCTTC
CASSYGPTYNEQFF
>TRBJ2-5|.|TRBV5-1|.
TGCGCCAGCAGCGCGACAGGCGGGGAGACCCAGTACTTC
CASSATGGETQYF
>TRBJ1-1|once|TRBV11-3|.
TGTGCCAGCAGCTTAGTTCCCTTACAGGGTCGGGGGGGAACAGGCACTGAAGCTTTCTTT
CASSLVPLQGRGGTGTEAFF
>TRBJ2-4|once|TRBV25-1|TRBD1
TGTGCCAGCAGACGCCACGCCACGGGACAGCTAGCCAAAAACATTCAGTACTTC
CASRRHATGQLAKNIQYF
>TRBJ2-1|.|TRBV5-5|.
TGTGCCAGCAGCTTGGCCTCAGGGTTGTATGAGCAGTTCTTC
CASSLASGLYEQFF
>TRBJ2-1|.|TRBV29-1|.
TGCAGCGTTGGAGGGGATCTTGAAAACTCCTACAATGAGCAGTTCTTC
CSVGGDLENSYNEQFF
>TRBJ2-3|.|TRBV19|.
TGTGCCAGTAAAGACCCTGGCGGGCGAAGCACAGATACGCAGTATTTT
CASKDPGGRSTDTQYF
>TRBJ1-2|.|TRBV7-3|.
TGTGCCAGCAGCTTAGGGGGGAACTATGGCTACACCTTC
CASSLGGNYGYTF
>TRBJ1-2|.|TRBV6-5|.
TGTGCCAGCAGTTACCGGGACACAGAGGTCTATGGCTACACCTTC
CASSYRDTEVYGYTF
>TRBJ2-7|.|TRBV4-1|.
TGCGCCAGCAGCCAATTTTCTAAGGCCAGAAACTACGAGCAGTACTTC
CASSQFSKARNYEQYF
>TRBJ2-1|.|TRBV7-3|TRBD2
TGTGCCAGCAGCTGGACTAGCGGAACCTACAATGAGCAGTTCTTC
CASSWTSGTYNEQFF
>TRBJ2-1|.|TRBV1|.
TGCACCAGCAGCCGACCTAGCGGGAGGGTGTCGAGGTTCTTC
CTSSRPSGRVSRFF
>TRBJ2-3|.|TRBV25-1|.
TGTGCCAGCAGTGGGGATTCTGGGCCTGGCACAGATACGCAGTATTTT
CASSGDSGPGTDTQYF
>TRBJ2-1|.|TRBV7-3|TRBD2
TGTGCCAGCAGCTTATTCCGGACTTTGCTAGCGGGAGATGGGGAGCAGTTCTTC
CASSLFRTLLAGDGEQFF
>TRBJ2-2|.|TRBV13|TRBD2
TGTGCCAGCAGCTTACCCGGACTAGCGGGAGTGGCGAGCGGGGAGCTGTTTTTT
CASSLPGLAGVASGELFF
>TRBJ2-7|.|TRBV7-2|TRBD2
TGTGCCAGCAGCCATTCTTTTAGGGGAGGGGACTACGAGCAGTACTTC
CASSHSFRGGDYEQYF
>TRBJ1-1|.|TRBV9|.
TGTGCCAGCAGCGTACTAGATATGAACACTGAAGCTTTCTTT
CASSVLDMNTEAFF
>TRBJ1-1|.|TRBV5-1|.
TGCGCCAGCAGCTTGGCGGCCACCGGGGGGGAGACTGAAGCTTTCTTT
CASSLAATGGETEAFF
>TRBJ2-2|few|TRBV18|.
TGTGCCAGCTCACGAGACCAAGTTAGCACCGGGGAGCTGTTTTTT
CASSRDQVSTGELFF